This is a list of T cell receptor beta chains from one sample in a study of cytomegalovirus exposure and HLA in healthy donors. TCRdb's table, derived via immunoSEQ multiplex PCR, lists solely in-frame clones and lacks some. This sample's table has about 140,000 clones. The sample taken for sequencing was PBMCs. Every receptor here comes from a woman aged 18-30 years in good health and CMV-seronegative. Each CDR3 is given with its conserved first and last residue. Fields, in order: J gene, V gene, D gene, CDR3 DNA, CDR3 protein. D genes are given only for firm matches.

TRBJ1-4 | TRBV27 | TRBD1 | TGTGCCAGCAGACCCCAGACAGGGGGCTTTGAAAAACTGTTTTTT | CASRPQTGGFEKLFF
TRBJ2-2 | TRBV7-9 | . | TGTGCCAGCAGCTTGGATCGGAGTGGGGAGCTGTTTTTT | CASSLDRSGELFF
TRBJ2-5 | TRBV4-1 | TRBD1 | TGCGCCAGCAGCCAAGTTCGGACAGGGGGCGCGGGGGAGACCCAGTACTTC | CASSQVRTGGAGETQYF
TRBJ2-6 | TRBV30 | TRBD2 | TGTGCCTCGGCACTCAGCGGGGTGAGCTCTGGGGCCAACGTCCTGACTTTC | CASALSGVSSGANVLTF
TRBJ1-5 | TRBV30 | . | TGTGCCTGGAGTCCCGGACAGAGAAATCAGCCCCAGCATTTT | CAWSPGQRNQPQHF
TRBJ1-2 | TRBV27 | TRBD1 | TGTGCCAGCGGGACAGGGGGTTTTGGCTACACCTTC | CASGTGGFGYTF
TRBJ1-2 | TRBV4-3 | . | TGCGCCAGCAGCCAAGGACCGGGATCGGGAGGCTACACCTTC | CASSQGPGSGGYTF
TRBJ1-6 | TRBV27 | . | TGTGCCAGCAGTACGACTGAGTATAATTCACCCCTCCACTTT | CASSTTEYNSPLHF
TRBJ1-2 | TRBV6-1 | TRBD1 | TGTGCCAACACGGACAGGGTTTATGGCTACACCTTC | CANTDRVYGYTF
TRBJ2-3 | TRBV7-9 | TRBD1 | TGTGCCAGCAGCGCACCGGGACAGGATGGGAATACGCAGTATTTT | CASSAPGQDGNTQYF
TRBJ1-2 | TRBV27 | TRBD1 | TGTGCCAGCAGCTTAGCAGGGGGCACGGATGGCTACACCTTC | CASSLAGGTDGYTF
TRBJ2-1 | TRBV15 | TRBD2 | TGTGCCACCAGCAGTGGGACTAGCGGTTTTTACAATGAGCAGTTCTTC | CATSSGTSGFYNEQFF
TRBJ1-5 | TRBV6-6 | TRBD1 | TGTGCCAGCGCCATGGACAGGCCAAATCAGCCCCAGCATTTT | CASAMDRPNQPQHF
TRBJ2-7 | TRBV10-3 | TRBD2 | TGTGCCATCATGCCCTCCCCGGGAGGCGGGAGTAGCTACGAGCAGTACTTC | CAIMPSPGGGSSYEQYF
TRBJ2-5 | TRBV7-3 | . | TGTGCCAGCAGCTCGCTGGGGGGTGGGGAGACCCAGTACTTC | CASSSLGGGETQYF
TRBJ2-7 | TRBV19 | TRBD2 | TGTGCCAGTAGTATGACGACTAGCGGGAGGGTTAGCTCCTACGAGCAGTACTTC | CASSMTTSGRVSSYEQYF
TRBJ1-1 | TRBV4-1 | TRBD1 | TGCGCCAGCAGCCGGAACAGGGGCGGGAACACTGAAGCTTTCTTT | CASSRNRGGNTEAFF
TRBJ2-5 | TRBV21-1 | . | TGTGCCAGCAGGCAACTAGCGGGAGATGATGAGACCCAGTACTTC | CASRQLAGDDETQYF
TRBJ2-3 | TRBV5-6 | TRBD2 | TGTGCCAGCAGCACCGGGCTAGCGGGAGTTTTAGATACGCAGTATTTT | CASSTGLAGVLDTQYF
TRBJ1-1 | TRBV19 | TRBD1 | TGTGCCAGTAGTGCAAGACAGGGGGGAGGCACTGAAGCTTTCTTT | CASSARQGGGTEAFF
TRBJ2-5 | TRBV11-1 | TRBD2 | TGTGCCAGCAGCCCTGGACTAGCGGGAACGGAGACCCAGTACTTC | CASSPGLAGTETQYF
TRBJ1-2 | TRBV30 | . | TGTGCCTGGACCTCGACTAACAACTATGGCTACACCTTC | CAWTSTNNYGYTF
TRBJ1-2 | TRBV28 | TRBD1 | TGTGCCAGCAGTCCGGGGACAGGGAAGTTGGATGGCTACACCTTC | CASSPGTGKLDGYTF
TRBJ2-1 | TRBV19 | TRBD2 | TGTGCCAGTAGTCCCCATAGCGGGAGTGCCTACAATGAGCAGTTCTTC | CASSPHSGSAYNEQFF
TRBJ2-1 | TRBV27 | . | TGTGCCAGCCGAGGAGCCGCCGGCAATGAGCAGTTCTTC | CASRGAAGNEQFF
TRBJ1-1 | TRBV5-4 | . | TGTGCCAGCAGAGACTTTAAGGTCACTGAAGCTTTCTTT | CASRDFKVTEAFF
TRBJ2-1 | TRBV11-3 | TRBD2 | TGTGCCAGCAGCCAGACTAGCGGGAGCTGGGATGAGCAGTTCTTC | CASSQTSGSWDEQFF
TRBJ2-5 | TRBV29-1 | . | TGCAGCGTTGCAAGATCGGAGAATCAAGAGACCCAGTACTTC | CSVARSENQETQYF
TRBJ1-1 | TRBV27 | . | TGTGCCAGCAGTTTGACGGGGGTTTGGGGCTACACTGAAGCTTTCTTT | CASSLTGVWGYTEAFF
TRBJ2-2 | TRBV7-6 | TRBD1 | TGTGCCAGCAGCTCTCAGGGGGCGCGAGGCACCGGGGAGCTGTTTTTT | CASSSQGARGTGELFF
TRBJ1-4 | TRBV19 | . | TGTGCCAGTTCCGCAGTTCCAACTAATGAAAAACTGTTTTTT | CASSAVPTNEKLFF
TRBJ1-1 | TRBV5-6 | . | TGTGCCAGCAGCTTGCTCCGGGGGGACGTGAACACTGAAGCTTTCTTT | CASSLLRGDVNTEAFF
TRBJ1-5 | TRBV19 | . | TGTGCCAGTAGCAACAGACAGGTCGATCAGCCCCAGCATTTT | CASSNRQVDQPQHF
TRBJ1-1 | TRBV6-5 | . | TGTGCCAGCAGTTACTCGGCAGAGAACACTGAAGCTTTCTTT | CASSYSAENTEAFF
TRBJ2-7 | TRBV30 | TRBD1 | TGTGCCTGGAGGGACAGGGGGTCCTCCTACGAGCAGTACTTC | CAWRDRGSSYEQYF
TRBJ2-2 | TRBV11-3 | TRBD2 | TGTGCCAGCAGCTCCGGGGGGACCTCGAACACCGGGGAGCTGTTTTTT | CASSSGGTSNTGELFF
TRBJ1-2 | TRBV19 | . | TGTGCCAGTAGTAATACAGGGCTCAACTATGGCTACACCTTC | CASSNTGLNYGYTF
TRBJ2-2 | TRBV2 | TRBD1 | TGTGCCAGCAAGGACAGGGTGAACACCGGGGAGCTGTTTTTT | CASKDRVNTGELFF
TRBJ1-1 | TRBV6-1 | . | TGTGCCAGCAGTGATAACCTTCAGGGGAACACTGAAGCTTTCTTT | CASSDNLQGNTEAFF
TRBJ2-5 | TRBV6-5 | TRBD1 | TGTGCCAGCAGACAGGGGCGGTTCCAAGAGACCCAGTACTTC | CASRQGRFQETQYF
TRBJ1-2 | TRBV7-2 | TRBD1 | TGTGCCAGCAGCTCCACCGGGACAGGGGTCTATGGCTACACCTTC | CASSSTGTGVYGYTF
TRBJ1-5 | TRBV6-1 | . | TGTGCCAGCAGTGGACCCACAGGTGATCAGCCCCAGCATTTT | CASSGPTGDQPQHF
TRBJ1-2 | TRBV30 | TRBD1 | TGTGCCTGGAGCGAGACAGGGGCGCGCGTCTATGGCTACACCTTC | CAWSETGARVYGYTF
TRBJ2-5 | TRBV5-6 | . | TGTGCCAGCAGCTTGCGTAGCGGAGGTCTTGGGACCCAGTACTTC | CASSLRSGGLGTQYF
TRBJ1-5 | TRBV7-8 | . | TGTGCCAGCAGCGCGTCGTGGGACTTTAGCAATCAGCCCCAGCATTTT | CASSASWDFSNQPQHF
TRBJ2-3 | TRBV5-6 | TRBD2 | TGTGCCAGCAGCTTCGGAGGACTAGCGGGGTTCGGTGATACGCAGTATTTT | CASSFGGLAGFGDTQYF
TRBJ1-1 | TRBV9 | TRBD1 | TGTGCCAGCAGCCCGGGGACAGGGGTTGACACTGAAGCTTTCTTT | CASSPGTGVDTEAFF
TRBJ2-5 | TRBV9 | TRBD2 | TGTGCCAGCAGCGTCAGCGGGAGTCAGGCGGAGACCCAGTACTTC | CASSVSGSQAETQYF
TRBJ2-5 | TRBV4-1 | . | TGCGCCAGCAGCCAAGTTTACACGTACCAAGAGACCCAGTACTTC | CASSQVYTYQETQYF
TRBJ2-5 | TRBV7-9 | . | TGTGCCAGCAGCTTGAACGCGGGGGAGACCCAGTACTTC | CASSLNAGETQYF
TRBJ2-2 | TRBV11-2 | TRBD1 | TGTGCCAGCAGCTGGACAGGGGGCGCAACAATCGGGGAGCTGTTTTTT | CASSWTGGATIGELFF
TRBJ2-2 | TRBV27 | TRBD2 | TGTGCCAGCAGTTCGTCCGGGACTAGATACACCGGGGAGCTGTTTTTT | CASSSSGTRYTGELFF